The rows below give T cell receptor beta chains drawn from one sample of a study of regulatory T cells in long-lasting Graves disease. TCRdb ran MiXCR on the multiplex PCR reads and lists one entry per CDR3 protein. The sample shows under 350,000 distinct CDR3 sequences, roughly a fifth of them seen only once. Sequencing was performed on peripheral blood mononuclear cells (PBMCs), taken when the disease was refractory, from a patient treated with antithyroid drugs. The receptors were sampled from a female donor with Graves disease. The CDR3 runs from the conserved cysteine through the conserved F or W. Each record gives: D gene, clone size, V gene, J gene, CDR3 protein, CDR3 DNA. The D gene is left open where the match is weak. Size values are once, few and many counts, or a class for expanded clones, and some rows have none.

>TRBD1|many|TRBV20-1|TRBJ1-4
CSNQGPGGSNEKLFF
TGCAGTAACCAAGGACCAGGGGGATCTAATGAAAAACTGTTTTTT
>-|few|TRBV4-1|TRBJ1-5
CASSQSVWRRGDGNQPQHF
TGCGCCAGCAGCCAGTCAGTATGGCGTAGAGGGGATGGCAATCAGCCCCAGCATTTT
>-|-|TRBV20-1|TRBJ2-1
CSARAMGADSSYNEQFF
TGCAGTGCTAGAGCCATGGGAGCGGATAGCTCCTACAATGAGCAGTTCTTC
>-|-|TRBV28|TRBJ2-1
CASSALLRKPTQFF
TGTGCCAGCAGTGCCCTTCTGCGCAAACCGACCCAGTTCTTC
>TRBD1|few|TRBV4-1|TRBJ2-7
CASSIRTGDYEQYF
TGCGCCAGCAGCATACGGACAGGGGACTACGAGCAGTACTTC
>-|few|TRBV7-3|TRBJ2-1
CASSLVPGAYNEQFF
TGTGCCAGCAGCTTAGTGCCTGGAGCCTACAATGAGCAGTTCTTC
>TRBD2|-|TRBV6-5|TRBJ2-7
CASSYAIAGAPHEQYF
TGTGCCAGCAGTTACGCCATAGCGGGAGCTCCCCACGAGCAGTACTTC
>TRBD2|many|TRBV6-1|TRBJ2-7
CASSVEGLASYEQYF
TGTGCCAGCAGTGTAGAGGGACTAGCTTCCTACGAGCAGTACTTC
>-|-|TRBV20-1|TRBJ2-1
CSARDRGPAGEQFF
TGCAGTGCTAGAGATCGTGGTCCAGCGGGTGAGCAGTTCTTC
>-|few|TRBV11-2|TRBJ2-7
CASSPTEVYEQYF
TGTGCCAGCAGCCCCACGGAGGTCTACGAGCAGTACTTC
>-|many|TRBV12-3/TRBV12-4|TRBJ2-5
CASSRGHQETQYF
TGTGCCAGCAGCAGGGGTCACCAAGAGACCCAGTACTTC
>TRBD1|few|TRBV28|TRBJ2-2
CATRGTALNTGELFF
TGTGCCACCCGAGGGACAGCTTTGAACACCGGGGAGCTGTTTTTT
>-|-|TRBV24-1|TRBJ2-5
CVTSDPGSPWETQYF
TGTGTCACCAGTGATCCAGGCAGCCCATGGGAGACCCAGTACTTC
>-|many|TRBV7-6|TRBJ2-2
CASSELGQGAGELFF
TGTGCCAGCAGCGAGCTCGGGCAGGGAGCCGGGGAGCTGTTTTTT
>-|-|TRBV6-1|TRBJ2-2
CASSMTGELFF
TGTGCCAGCAGTATGACCGGGGAGCTGTTTTTT
>TRBD2|few|TRBV20-1|TRBJ2-5
CSAIPGGQETQYF
TGCAGTGCTATTCCCGGGGGGCAAGAGACCCAGTACTTC
>TRBD1|medium-sized|TRBV12-3/TRBV12-4|TRBJ2-5
CASSPGQKETQYF
TGTGCCAGCAGCCCGGGACAGAAAGAGACCCAGTACTTC
>-|-|TRBV19|TRBJ1-1
CASSKVRGAGLNTEAFF
TGTGCCAGTAGTAAGGTCCGCGGGGCTGGCTTGAACACTGAAGCTTTCTTT
>TRBD2|-|TRBV5-1|TRBJ2-5
CASSLEPFGAGGLRETQYF
TGCGCCAGCAGCTTGGAACCCTTTGGAGCGGGAGGACTGCGAGAGACCCAGTACTTC
>-|many|TRBV20-1|TRBJ1-4
CSARGTETNEKLFF
TGCAGTGCCCGGGGGACGGAAACTAATGAAAAACTGTTTTTT
>TRBD1|many|TRBV12-3/TRBV12-4|TRBJ1-5
CASSYGGGGGNQPQHF
TGTGCCAGCAGTTACGGAGGAGGGGGCGGAAATCAGCCCCAGCATTTT
>-|-|TRBV10-3|TRBJ2-2
CAISESQATNTGELFF
TGTGCCATCAGTGAGTCGCAAGCAACCAACACCGGGGAGCTGTTTTTT
>-|many|TRBV2|TRBJ2-5
CASSRQETQYF
TGTGCCAGCAGCCGTCAAGAGACCCAGTACTTC
>TRBD1|-|TRBV5-5|TRBJ2-5
CASSGTGLETQYF
TGTGCCAGCAGCGGGACAGGTTTAGAGACCCAGTACTTC
>-|few|TRBV19|TRBJ1-5
CASSIREGLSNGNQPQHF
TGTGCCAGTAGTATTAGGGAAGGACTCAGCAACGGCAATCAGCCCCAGCATTTT
>TRBD2|many|TRBV11-2|TRBJ2-4
CASSSSGRPHGAKNIQYF
TGTGCCAGCAGCTCTAGCGGGAGGCCCCATGGCGCCAAAAACATTCAGTACTTC
>TRBD1|-|TRBV6-1|TRBJ1-1
CASSPPRGLTEASF
TGTGCCAGCAGCCCACCGAGGGGGCTTACTGAAGCTTCCTTT
>-|many|TRBV10-3|TRBJ2-7
CAISPTLEETYEQYF
TGTGCCATCAGCCCCACACTAGAGGAAACCTACGAGCAGTACTTC
>-|-|TRBV6-1|TRBJ1-1
CASGPDGLNTEAFF
TGTGCCAGCGGCCCGGACGGACTGAACACTGAAGCTTTCTTT
>-|many|TRBV12-3/TRBV12-4|TRBJ1-2
CASSLRWYGYTF
TGTGCCAGCAGTTTAAGATGGTATGGCTACACCTTC
>TRBD1|many|TRBV7-3|TRBJ2-1
CASSIGTGDYEQFF
TGTGCCAGCAGCATAGGGACAGGCGATTATGAGCAGTTCTTC
>-|-|TRBV7-9|TRBJ1-4
CASSPPDNKEKLFF
TGTGCCAGCAGCCCCCCAGACAACAAGGAAAAACTGTTTTTT
>-|many|TRBV11-2|TRBJ2-5
CASSLEYSLQETQYF
TGTGCCAGCAGCTTAGAATACAGCCTCCAAGAGACCCAGTACTTC
>-|few|TRBV20-1|TRBJ2-2
CSARDIDKNTGELFF
TGCAGTGCTAGAGATATCGACAAGAACACCGGGGAGCTGTTTTTT
>-|few|TRBV3-1|TRBJ1-1
CASSRQDREAFF
TGTGCCAGCAGCCGACAAGACAGGGAAGCTTTCTTT
>-|-|TRBV20-1|TRBJ1-1
CSARERGSTEAFF
TGCAGTGCTCGTGAGAGAGGAAGCACTGAAGCTTTCTTT
>-|few|TRBV30|TRBJ1-5
CAWSVASPNQPQHF
TGTGCCTGGAGTGTAGCCAGTCCAAATCAGCCCCAGCATTTT
>-|many|TRBV2|TRBJ1-3
CASSEPYRGNTIYF
TGTGCCAGCAGTGAACCTTACAGGGGAAACACCATATATTTT
>-|-|TRBV6-6|TRBJ2-5
CASSYSPGQGKETQYF
TGTGCCAGCAGTTACTCGCCGGGGCAGGGTAAAGAGACCCAGTACTTC
>-|few|TRBV28|TRBJ2-1
CASTPGVAGIFSDEQFF
TGTGCCAGCACCCCAGGAGTAGCAGGGATATTTTCCGATGAGCAGTTCTTC
>-|-|TRBV20-1|TRBJ2-5
CSADTQETQYF
TGCAGTGCTGACACCCAAGAGACCCAGTACTTC
>TRBD2|-|TRBV19|TRBJ2-1
CASSTSGSGHEQFF
TGTGCCAGTAGTACTAGCGGGAGTGGTCATGAGCAGTTCTTC
>TRBD1|-|TRBV6-5|TRBJ1-2
CASSSGQGVTF
TGTGCCAGCAGTTCGGGACAGGGGGTGACCTTC
>-|many|TRBV2|TRBJ2-6
CASSETVRISGANVLTF
TGTGCCAGCAGTGAAACTGTACGGATCTCTGGGGCCAACGTCCTGACTTTC